This T cell receptor (beta chain) appears in the sequencing data of a study of Graves' ophthalmopathy and Graves' hyperthyroidism. Whole-study results and caveats: Using a 13-signature model, the authors split ophthalmopathy from stable hyperthyroidism, with around 85% sensitivity and 81.08% specificity. Blood samples also showed most expanded thyroid clonotypes exceeding 0.001 frequency.

Enrolled hyperthyroidism patients had a new diagnosis, a duration under 2 months, and an age of 18 to 65. Each diagnosis was determined on the basis of clinical symptoms, serum thyroxine, TRAb, thyroid ultrasound and orbital computed tomography. The CDR3 runs to 11 residues. Per the germline V gene, CDR1 is MNHEY and CDR2 is SVGAGI. J lost 7 bases, V lost 7 bases, and 1 base had no gene match. Amplification targeted the TCR beta CDR3 regions, with RNA transcripts as the source material. After a first-round RT-PCR with HTBI primers, a second-round multiplex PCR was run. TCRdb re-called the multiplex PCR reads through MiXCR, storing one row per CDR3 protein. The sample yields over a million distinct CDR3 sequences, less than 45% seen once. As concerns this clonotype: Its cognate antigen is unknown.

The chain couples TRBV6-5 to TRBJ2-5; 9 nucleotides match TRBD1. The source is an adult man with Graves' hyperthyroidism. The material sequenced was peripheral blood or thyroid tissue (not recorded which). CDR3 sequence: CASKGQGTQYF. DNA of the CDR3: TGTGCCAGCAAGGGACAGGGGACCCAGTACTTC.